Following are 23 T cell receptor beta chains from one sample sequenced in a study of T cells expressing NK-cell markers. TCRdb processed the 5' RACE reads again and assigns one entry to each CDR3 protein, with no DNA. The table lists under 600,000 distinct CDR3 sequences. Sequencing was done on a sample of blood T cells: a sorted CD56 or NKG2C T cell subset, CD4+ or CD8+ T cells, or bulk PBMC T cells (not recorded which). These receptors were collected from a woman aged 50 to 65 in good health.

The V gene is TRBV5-6, the J gene TRBJ1-2. CDR3 length equals 14 residues. Germline V gene data show CDR1 as SGHDT and CDR2 as YYEEEE. The chain's CDR3 is CASRTETDNYGYTF.

The gene calls are TRBV12-3 or TRBV12-4 and TRBJ1-6; TCRdb picks TRBD1, but there is no DNA to check that call. This CDR3 comprises 17 residues. The CDR3 protein is CASTNGRQGAAGSPLHF.

The gene calls are TRBV2 and TRBJ2-1; there is no DNA to check the TCRdb D call of TRBD2. In germline, CDR1 is SNHLY, CDR2 FYNNEI. The CDR3 covers 16 residues. The CDR3 reads CASSPRTSGRANEQFF.

The rearrangement links TRBV2 to TRBJ1-2; the TCRdb call, TRBD1, lacks DNA for checking. Germline V gene sequence: CDR1 SNHLY, CDR2 FYNNEI. The CDR3 consists of 12 residues. CDR3 amino acids: CASKGGTYGYTF.

The rearrangement joins TRBV7-2 to TRBJ2-3. The germline CDR1 and CDR2 sequences are SGHTA and FQGNSA. This CDR3 spans 16 amino acids. The CDR3 protein is CASSLAGLAWTDTQYF.

The rearrangement uses TRBV29-1 and TRBJ2-5; TCRdb selects TRBD1, and the lack of DNA leaves this call unchecked. In germline, CDR1 is SQVTM, CDR2 ANQGSEA. The CDR3 length is 11 residues. CDR3 in amino acids: CSVEDLGRDYF.

This chain joins TRBV3-1 and TRBJ1-5. CDR3 length equals 15 residues. The germline V gene encodes CDR1 LGHDT and CDR2 YNNKEL (reference sequence). This chain's CDR3 is CASSQFAGFNQPQHF.

The V call is TRBV7-2, the J call TRBJ1-4. Germline loops: CDR1 SGHTA, CDR2 FQGNSA. The CDR3 runs 12 residues. Here the CDR3 reads CASSWALEELFF. Supplemented by reference TRBV7-2 and TRBJ1-4, the full variable domain reads GAGVSQSPSNKVTEKGKDVELRCDPISGHTALYWYRQSLGQGLEFLIYFQGNSAPDKSGLPSDRFSAERTGGSVSTLTIQRTQQEDSAVYLCASSWALEELFFGSGTQLSVL.

The chain uses TRBV12-5 and TRBJ2-1; TCRdb's assignment of TRBD1 cannot be checked, as there is no DNA. The length of the CDR3 is 16 residues. Germline values: CDR1 LGHNT, CDR2 FRNRAP. CDR3 amino acids: CASGLVIAGRYNEQFF.

The rearrangement links TRBV12-3 or TRBV12-4 to TRBJ2-4; the TCRdb D gene call, TRBD1, has no DNA to confirm it. The CDR3 spans 16 residues. CDR3: CASSMAGGAHKNIQYF.

The chain has TRBV6-2 or TRBV6-3 and TRBJ2-1; TCRdb's assignment of TRBD1 cannot be checked, as there is no DNA. This CDR3 contains 16 residues. Germline loops: CDR1 MNHEY, CDR2 SVGEGT. CDR3 region: CASSRPPGEAYNEQFF.

The V and J genes are TRBV5-1 and TRBJ2-3. Germline CDR1 is SGHRS and CDR2 is YFSETQ. This CDR3 spans 15 amino acids. The CDR3: CASRRDRASGDTQYF.

The chain links TRBV14 to TRBJ1-1. The CDR3 extends over 14 amino acids. Germline V gene data show CDR1 as SGHDN and CDR2 as FVKESK. The CDR3 loop is CASSPWMGNTEAFF.

The chain is built from TRBV29-1 and TRBJ1-1. This CDR3 has 11 residues. CDR1 SQVTM and CDR2 ANQGSEA come from the germline V gene. The CDR3 protein is CSVLMNTEAFF.

V gene TRBV5-1 combines with J gene TRBJ2-5. This CDR3 comprises 14 residues. Germline CDR1 reads SGHRS; CDR2 reads YFSETQ. CDR3 residues: CASSSNREQSAQYF.

This chain links TRBV29-1 with TRBJ2-2; TCRdb selects TRBD1, and the lack of DNA leaves this call unchecked. The CDR3 totals 15 residues. Germline V gene sequence: CDR1 SQVTM, CDR2 ANQGSEA. The chain's CDR3 is CSVEGGQGGTGELFF.

The V call is TRBV20-1, the J call TRBJ2-1. Germline CDR1 reads DFQATT; CDR2 reads SNEGSKA (reference sequence). This CDR3 has 11 amino acids. Here the CDR3 reads CSAFSSGEQFF.

The rearrangement links TRBV5-5 to TRBJ2-5; TCRdb designates TRBD1, a call that cannot be tested without DNA. The CDR3 covers 14 residues. Germline V gene lookup returns CDR1 SGHKS and CDR2 YYEKEE (reference sequence). CDR3 loop: CASSIAQGSETQYF.

The chain is built from TRBV29-1 and TRBJ2-1. The CDR3 extends over 14 amino acids. Germline V gene sequence: CDR1 SQVTM, CDR2 ANQGSEA. The CDR3 here is CSVGDGLSYNEQFF.

V usage is TRBV20-1 and J usage is TRBJ1-1; TCRdb calls TRBD1, which cannot be checked without DNA. CDR3 length: 15 amino acids. Germline CDR1 reads DFQATT; CDR2 reads SNEGSKA (reference sequence). CDR3 protein: CSARDQRFPAVEAFF.

The gene calls are TRBV20-1 and TRBJ1-1; there is no DNA to check the TCRdb D call of TRBD1. This CDR3 spans 12 amino acids. From germline, CDR1 is DFQATT and CDR2 SNEGSKA (reference sequence). The CDR3 spells CRPQGINTEAFF.

CDR3: CASNRDGPLLNEQFF. The chain is built from TRBV25-1 and TRBJ2-1; the TCRdb call, TRBD2, lacks DNA for checking. Germline V CDR1 and CDR2: MGHDK, SYGVNS. There are 15 residues in the CDR3. Drawing the rest from reference TRBV25-1 and TRBJ2-1, the complete variable domain is EADIYQTPRYLVIGTGKKITLECSQTMGHDKMYWYQQDPGMELHLIHYSYGVNSTEKGDLSSESTVSRIRTEHFPLTLESARPSHTSQYLCASNRDGPLLNEQFFGPGTRLTVL.

This chain links TRBV2 with TRBJ1-5; TCRdb designates TRBD1, a call that cannot be tested without DNA. CDR3 length equals 14 residues. Germline V CDR1 and CDR2: SNHLY, FYNNEI. Here the CDR3 reads CASSEGDARQPQHF.